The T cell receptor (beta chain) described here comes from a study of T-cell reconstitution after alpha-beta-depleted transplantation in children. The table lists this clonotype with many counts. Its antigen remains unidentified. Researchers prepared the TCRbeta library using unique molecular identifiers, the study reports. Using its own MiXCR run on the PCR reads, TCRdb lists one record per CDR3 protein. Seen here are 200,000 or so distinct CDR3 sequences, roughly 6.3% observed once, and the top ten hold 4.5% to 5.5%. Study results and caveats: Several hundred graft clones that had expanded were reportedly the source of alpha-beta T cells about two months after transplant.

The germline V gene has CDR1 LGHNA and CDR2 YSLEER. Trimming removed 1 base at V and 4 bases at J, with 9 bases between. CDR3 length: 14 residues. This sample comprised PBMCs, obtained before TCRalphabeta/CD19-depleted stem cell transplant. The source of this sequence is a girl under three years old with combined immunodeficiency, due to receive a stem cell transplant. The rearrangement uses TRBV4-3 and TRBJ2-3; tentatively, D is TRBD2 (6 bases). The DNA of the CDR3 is TGCGCCAGCAGCCAAGGGGAGGACCCAGATACGCAGTATTTT. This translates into CASSQGEDPDTQYF.